The present TCR beta chain was sequenced within a study of cytomegalovirus exposure and HLA in healthy donors. Points from the study as a whole: The study designated 150 or so TCR beta chains cytomegalovirus-associated. The tendency of first-cohort TCR clusters to co-occur in the 120 validation repertoires was identified by a subsequent analysis.

About this clone itself: Its target is unknown.

Libraries were prepared by immunoSEQ multiplex PCR; TCRdb keeps only in-frame clonotypes and omits some of them. This table holds about 150,000 clones, about 86% found once. Germline V gene lookup returns CDR1 SQVTM and CDR2 ANQGSEA. J lost 6 bases, V lost 5 bases, and 13 bases had no gene match. The CDR3 totals 15 residues. This clonotype was sampled from a human donor in good health. Sequenced: PBMCs. This chain joins TRBV29-1 and TRBJ2-3, with TRBD1 identical over 8 bases. The chain's CDR3 is CSVPDGQGRTDTQYF. DNA for the CDR3: TGCAGCGTTCCCGATGGACAGGGTAGAACTGATACGCAGTATTTT.